These 20 T cell receptor beta chains came from one sample sequenced in a study of blood T cell repertoires in COVID-19. Some clones are missing from TCRdb's copy, which holds only in-frame ones; the method was immunoSEQ multiplex PCR. The data contain around 230,000 clones, 84% of them singletons. Sequencing was carried out using peripheral blood. The receptors were sampled from a man aged 40-49 years who had recovered from COVID-19.

V and J are TRBV27 and TRBJ2-3; D unresolved. CDR1 and CDR2 (germline): MNHEY, SMNVEV (reference sequence). Trimming removed 4 bases from V and 4 bases from J, with 12 bases in between. The CDR3 covers 14 residues. The CDR3 DNA sequence: TGTGCCAGCAGTTACCTCCCAGGATCAGATACGCAGTATTTT. Its translation: CASSYLPGSDTQYF.

CDR3 in amino acids: CASSPSSSSNTEAFF. In DNA, the CDR3 is TGTGCCAGCTCACCGTCTAGCAGCTCGAACACTGAAGCTTTCTTT. The chain joins TRBV18 to TRBJ1-1; unclear D gene. The CDR3 covers 15 residues. V was cut by 3 bases and J by 1 base, with 12 bases left in between. The V gene's germline CDR1 is KGHSH and CDR2 LQKENI.

This rearrangement joins TRBV6-2 or TRBV6-3 to TRBJ2-1; possible D gene TRBD2, 6 bases. V lost 2 bases and J lost 1, with 15 bases in between. The germline V gene has CDR1 MNHEY and CDR2 SVGEGT. This CDR3 contains 17 residues. The CDR3 DNA follows: TGTGCCAGCAGTTACCTAGTAGGGACTGAGTCCTACAATGAGCAGTTCTTC. It translates to CASSYLVGTESYNEQFF.

The chain recombines TRBV5-6 with TRBJ2-6, with a possible D match to TRBD2 (6 bases). This CDR3 is built from 15 residues. V was clipped by 4 bases and J by 4 bases, with 12 bases between them. Germline V gene data show CDR1 as SGHDT and CDR2 as YYEEEE. The CDR3 DNA reads as TGTGCCAGCAGCCGGAGCGGGCTCGGGGCCAACGTCCTGACTTTC. Translated, it gives CASSRSGLGANVLTF.

V gene TRBV7-2 combines with J gene TRBJ1-2, with 8 bases aligning to TRBD1. With V trimmed by 0 bases and J by 9 bases, 9 bases remained unmatched. Germline CDR1 is SGHTA and CDR2 is FQGNSA. The CDR3 has 15 amino acids. The DNA for the CDR3 is TGTGCCAGCAGCTTAGCTAGCAGACAGGGGTATCGCTACACCTTC. This encodes CASSLASRQGYRYTF.

The rearrangement links TRBV7-2 to TRBJ2-5, with TRBD2 matching over 7 bases. Germline CDR1 and CDR2: SGHTA and FQGNSA. This CDR3 has 15 residues. After removal of 3 bases from V and 7 bases from J, the junction contained 11 bases not matched to a gene. The CDR3 region has the DNA TGTGCCAGCAGCTTCGGGGGGACGGGCCCTCGGACCCAGTACTTC. Translated: CASSFGGTGPRTQYF.

The V and J genes are TRBV11-3 and TRBJ1-6, with D maybe TRBD1 (6 bases). This CDR3 region has 14 residues. The ends were cut back, 5 bases at V and 7 bases at J, with 12 bases in the middle. Germline V lookup: CDR1 SGHNT, CDR2 YENEEA. The CDR3 reads CASSGDTGNSPLHF. The CDR3 DNA reads TGTGCCAGCAGCGGGGACACCGGCAATTCACCCCTCCACTTT.

The V and J genes are TRBV4-3 and TRBJ2-5, with 15 bases identical to TRBD2. The CDR3 consists of 20 residues. Germline V gives CDR1 LGHNA, CDR2 YSLEER. Trimming took 4 bases from V and 0 from J; bases not matched to a gene: 12. CDR3 residues: CASSLQWGLAGGRNQETQYF. CDR3 bases: TGCGCCAGCAGCCTCCAGTGGGGACTAGCGGGGGGCCGGAACCAAGAGACCCAGTACTTC.

This clone was counted once. The rearrangement joins TRBV7-9 to TRBJ1-2; 8 bases agree with TRBD1. J gave up 6 bases and V 0 bases, and 9 bases lay outside the gene matches. CDR3 length: 16 residues. Germline values: CDR1 SEHNR, CDR2 FQNEAQ (reference sequence). CDR3 nucleotides: TGTGCCAGCAGCTTAGCGGGCCGACAGGGGATGGATGGCTACACCTTC. Its protein product is CASSLAGRQGMDGYTF.

The chain couples TRBV7-2 to TRBJ2-1; TRBD2 agrees at 13 bases. Germline assignment: CDR1 SGHTA and CDR2 FQGNSA. The CDR3 extends over 15 amino acids. The trim removed 5 bases at V and 7 bases at J, leaving 5 bases unmatched. The CDR3 DNA reads as TGTGCCAGCAGCCAAACTAGCGGGAGGGGAAATGAGCAGTTCTTC. Translating it yields CASSQTSGRGNEQFF. Using reference TRBV7-2 and TRBJ2-1 for the parts outside the CDR3, the full variable domain is GAGVSQSPSNKVTEKGKDVELRCDPISGHTALYWYRQSLGQGLEFLIYFQGNSAPDKSGLPSDRFSAERTGGSVSTLTIQRTQQEDSAVYLCASSQTSGRGNEQFFGPGTRLTVL.

This rearrangement joins TRBV6-1 to TRBJ1-1, with 8 positions matching TRBD1. The CDR3 totals 16 residues. The germline V gene encodes CDR1 MNHNS and CDR2 SASEGT. V lost 1 base and J lost 2; bases outside the gene matches: 6. The chain's CDR3 is CASSEEGTGGNTEAFF. For the CDR3, the DNA is TGTGCCAGCAGTGAAGAAGGTACAGGGGGTAACACTGAAGCTTTCTTT.

The rearrangement uses TRBV5-1 and TRBJ1-1; D gene unclear. From germline, CDR1 is SGHRS and CDR2 YFSETQ. The length of the CDR3 is 13 residues. The ends were cut back, 0 bases at V and 10 bases at J, with 13 bases in the middle. The CDR3 here is CASSLAGHSGAFF. CDR3 DNA: TGCGCCAGCAGCTTGGCGGGTCATTCGGGAGCTTTCTTT.

The chain uses TRBV19 and TRBJ2-5, with a tentative D call TRBD2 (7 bases). CDR3 size: 13 residues. Germline V gene sequence: CDR1 LNHDA, CDR2 SQIVND (reference sequence). Between the trimmed V and J ends, which lost 1 base and 7 bases, there was a span of 10 bases. CDR3: CASSIGRGGTQYF. DNA for the CDR3: TGTGCCAGTAGTATAGGGAGGGGGGGGACCCAGTACTTC. The whole variable domain, remainder taken from reference TRBV19 and TRBJ2-5, is DGGITQSPKYLFRKEGQNVTLSCEQNLNHDAMYWYRQDPGQGLRLIYYSQIVNDFQKGDIAEGYSVSREKKESFPLTVTSAQKNPTAFYLCASSIGRGGTQYFGPGTRLLVL.

This sequence joins TRBV19 and TRBJ2-7, with D maybe TRBD2 (6 bases). Trimming removed 3 bases from V and 6 bases from J, with 18 bases in between. CDR1 and CDR2 (germline): LNHDA, SQIVND (reference sequence). The CDR3 runs 15 residues. This CDR3 reads CASSIGTVTLAEQYF. In nucleotides, the CDR3 is TGTGCCAGTAGTATCGGGACTGTGACCCTAGCCGAGCAGTACTTC.

The J gene is TRBJ1-1, the V gene TRBV6-5; unclear D gene. Germline assignment: CDR1 MNHEY and CDR2 SVGAGI. The CDR3 is 14 residues long. V lost 6 bases, J lost 3 bases, and 14 bases lay in between. Written as DNA, the CDR3 is TGTGCCAGCAGGAGCCCAGGTATGGACACTGAAGCTTTCTTT. Amino acids: CASRSPGMDTEAFF.

This clone was observed once. The gene calls are TRBV6-5 and TRBJ1-1; TRBD1 matches 11 bases. CDR3 size: 15 residues. Looked up from germline, CDR1 is MNHEY and CDR2 is SVGAGI. V lost 5 bases to trimming and J lost 2 bases; unmatched junction nucleotides: 4. CDR3 DNA sequence: TGTGCCAGCAGTAGGGACAGGGGGTACAACACTGAAGCTTTCTTT. This codes for CASSRDRGYNTEAFF.

The chain employs TRBV9 and TRBJ2-2, with D possibly being TRBD1 (6 bases). This CDR3 spans 15 amino acids. CDR1 and CDR2 from the germline V gene are SGDLS and YYNGEE. Trimming took 5 bases from V and 3 from J, leaving 14 bases between them. The chain's CDR3 is CASSRQSGDTGELFF. As DNA, the CDR3 is TGTGCCAGCAGTCGCCAATCAGGGGACACCGGGGAGCTGTTTTTT.

This clone was counted between two and nine times. This rearrangement joins TRBV7-2 to TRBJ2-2, with TRBD2 matching 7 bases. The CDR3 covers 18 residues. Germline CDR1 SGHTA, CDR2 FQGNSA. The junction had 9 bases not matched to a gene; V was cut back by 1 base and J by 1 base. This chain's CDR3 is CASSLERLAERNTGELFF. As DNA, the CDR3 is TGTGCCAGCAGCTTAGAACGCCTAGCGGAAAGGAACACCGGGGAGCTGTTTTTT. The entire variable domain, with the rest obtained from reference TRBV7-2 and TRBJ2-2, is as follows: GAGVSQSPSNKVTEKGKDVELRCDPISGHTALYWYRQSLGQGLEFLIYFQGNSAPDKSGLPSDRFSAERTGGSVSTLTIQRTQQEDSAVYLCASSLERLAERNTGELFFGEGSRLTVL.

This rearrangement joins TRBV18 to TRBJ1-5; D not resolved. The germline V gene encodes CDR1 KGHSH and CDR2 LQKENI. The CDR3 runs to 15 residues. Deletions cut 5 bases from V and 2 bases from J, with 13 bases between. The CDR3: CASSASSAGNQPQHF. The CDR3 nucleotides are TGTGCCAGCTCAGCGAGCTCCGCGGGCAATCAGCCCCAGCATTTT. Full variable domain (outside the CDR3, taken from reference TRBV18 and TRBJ1-5): NAGVMQNPRHLVRRRGQEARLRCSPMKGHSHVYWYRQLPEEGLKFMVYLQKENIIDESGMPKERFSAEFPKEGPSILRIQQVVRGDSAAYFCASSASSAGNQPQHFGDGTRLSIL.

The chain uses TRBV19 and TRBJ1-6, with 9 nucleotides matching TRBD1. Trimming removed 8 bases from V and 5 bases from J; junction bases left unmatched: 7. Germline CDR1 reads LNHDA; CDR2 reads SQIVND (reference sequence). The CDR3 has 15 residues. CDR3 amino acids: CASSYRGLNNSPLHF. CDR3 sequence (DNA): TGTGCCAGTTCCTACAGGGGGCTCAATAATTCACCCCTCCACTTT.